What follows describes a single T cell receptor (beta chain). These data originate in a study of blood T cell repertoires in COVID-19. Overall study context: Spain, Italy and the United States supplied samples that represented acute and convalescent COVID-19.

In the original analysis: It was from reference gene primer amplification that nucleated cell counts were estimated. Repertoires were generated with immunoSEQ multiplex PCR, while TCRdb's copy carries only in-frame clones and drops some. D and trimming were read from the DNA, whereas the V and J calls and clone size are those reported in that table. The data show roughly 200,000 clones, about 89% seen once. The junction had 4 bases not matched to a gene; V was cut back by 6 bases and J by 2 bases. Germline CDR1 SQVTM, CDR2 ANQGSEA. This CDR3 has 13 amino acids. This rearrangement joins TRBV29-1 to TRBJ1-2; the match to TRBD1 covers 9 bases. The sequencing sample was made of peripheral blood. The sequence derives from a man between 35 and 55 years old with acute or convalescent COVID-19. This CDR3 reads CSVPGQGNYGYTF. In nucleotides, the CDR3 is TGCAGCGTCCCGGGACAGGGAAACTATGGCTACACCTTC.